The rows below give T cell receptor beta chains drawn from one sample of a study of OX40 agonist ivuxolimab in advanced cancers. Method: immunoSEQ multiplex PCR; TCRdb's copy keeps in-frame clones and lacks some. The sample gives some 52,000 clones, 90% to 95% of which show up once; about 12% is in the top ten. The sample consisted of CD4+ or CD8+ T cells sorted from blood, taken in a trial of the OX40 agonist ivuxolimab. The receptors stem from an adult with an advanced solid tumor such as melanoma, head and neck, liver or kidney cancer. Both conserved end residues are part of each CDR3. A D gene is named only where the DNA matches it firmly. A clone size is listed for some rows: how often the clone was seen (once, few, many), or a class if it is expanded.

>TRBV5-1|NA|TRBJ1-4|NA
TGCGCCAGCAGCGGCGGTGAAGAAAAACTGTTTTTT
CASSGGEEKLFF
>TRBV6-5|NA|TRBJ2-1|NA
TGTGCCAGCAGTTACCGCGAGAGGGGACTGTACAATGAGCAGTTCTTC
CASSYRERGLYNEQFF
>TRBV27|NA|TRBJ1-1|once
TGTGCCAGCAGTTTATCGCGTGGAGACGACACTGAAGCTTTCTTT
CASSLSRGDDTEAFF
>TRBV7-9|TRBD2|TRBJ2-1|NA
TGTGCCAGCAGCCCAGACCTAGCGGGGAAATGGGGGGAGTTCTTC
CASSPDLAGKWGEFF
>TRBV14|TRBD2|TRBJ2-1|NA
TGTGCCAGCAGCCAAGACACCACCGGGACTACCTACAATGAGCAGTTCTTC
CASSQDTTGTTYNEQFF
>TRBV6-5|NA|TRBJ2-5|once
TGTGCCAGCAGTTACGCAGGGGGGGAACAAGAGACCCAGTACTTC
CASSYAGGEQETQYF
>TRBV6-5|NA|TRBJ2-5|NA
TGTGCCAGCAGTCTTATCCAAAAAGAGACCCAGTACTTC
CASSLIQKETQYF
>TRBV27|NA|TRBJ2-7|NA
TGTGCCAGCAGTTTCGCGGAAGCCCCCTACGAGCAGTACTTC
CASSFAEAPYEQYF
>TRBV27|NA|TRBJ2-2|once
TGTGCCAGCTATCGGGAGGGGGCGGCCACCGGGGAGCTGTTTTTT
CASYREGAATGELFF
>TRBV4-1|TRBD2|TRBJ2-1|NA
TGCGCCAGCAGCCAAGTTGGGTTATTGGCGGGAGGCGCCTACAATGAGCAGTTCTTC
CASSQVGLLAGGAYNEQFF
>TRBV27|TRBD2|TRBJ2-7|NA
TGTGCCAGCAGCGGGACTAGCGTCTACGAGCAGTACTTC
CASSGTSVYEQYF
>TRBV4-1|TRBD2|TRBJ2-3|NA
TGCGCCAGCAGCCAAGATCCCCTAGCGGGAGATACGCAGTATTTT
CASSQDPLAGDTQYF
>TRBV27|NA|TRBJ1-2|NA
TGTGCCAGCAGCACGGACAGACGATTTAACTATGGCTACACCTTC
CASSTDRRFNYGYTF
>TRBV27|NA|TRBJ2-2|once
TGTGCCACCAGAAAAAGGAACACCGGGGAGCTGTTTTTT
CATRKRNTGELFF
>TRBV5-6|NA|TRBJ2-7|NA
TGTGCCAGCAGCTTGATAGGGTACGAGCAGTACTTC
CASSLIGYEQYF
>TRBV19|NA|TRBJ2-4|NA
TGTGCCAGTAGCCACAGGGAATTCAAAAACATTCAGTACTTC
CASSHREFKNIQYF
>TRBV27|NA|TRBJ2-6|NA
TGTGCCAGCAGTTTTGGGGGGGCCAACGTCCTGACTTTC
CASSFGGANVLTF
>TRBV6-5|NA|TRBJ1-2|NA
TGTGCCAGCAGTTTCGGAGATGGCCACACCTTC
CASSFGDGHTF
>TRBV9|NA|TRBJ2-1|NA
TGTGCCAGCAGCGTAGAACTAGCCCACAATGAGCAGTTCTTC
CASSVELAHNEQFF
>TRBV18|NA|TRBJ1-4|NA
TGTGCCAGCTCACTTGGGGGTAATGAAAAACTGTTTTTT
CASSLGGNEKLFF
>TRBV10-3|NA|TRBJ2-7|NA
TGTGCCATCAGTGAGTCTCAGGTGGGGACCTACGAGCAGTACTTC
CAISESQVGTYEQYF
>TRBV7-6|TRBD2|TRBJ2-5|NA
TGTGCCAGCAGCTTAAGGGCTAGCGGACAAGAGACCCAGTACTTC
CASSLRASGQETQYF
>TRBV4-1|NA|TRBJ1-5|NA
TGCGCCAGCAGCCAGTACAGGGAAGGCAATCAGCCCCAGCATTTT
CASSQYREGNQPQHF
>TRBV5-1|TRBD1|TRBJ2-1|NA
TGCGCCAGCAGCAAGGGACAGAGTATCGGTGAGCAGTTCTTC
CASSKGQSIGEQFF
>TRBV6-6|TRBD1|TRBJ1-1|NA
TGTGCCAGCAGTGACAGGGGGCGAATGAACACTGAAGCTTTCTTT
CASSDRGRMNTEAFF
>TRBV6-1|NA|TRBJ2-5|NA
TGTGCCAGCAGTGCCTCTTGGGGGGACGTCCAAGAGACCCAGTACTTC
CASSASWGDVQETQYF
>TRBV29-1|TRBD2|TRBJ2-1|NA
TGCAGCGCACCGGGGGGGACTCACAATGAGCAGTTCTTC
CSAPGGTHNEQFF
>TRBV11-2|TRBD1|TRBJ2-7|NA
TGTGCCAGCAGCTTCGGGACAGGGGCCTACGAGCAGTACTTC
CASSFGTGAYEQYF
>TRBV7-9|TRBD2|TRBJ2-1|NA
TGTGCCAGCAGCATGACTAGCGGGAGTGAGGATGAGCAGTTCTTC
CASSMTSGSEDEQFF
>TRBV30|NA|TRBJ2-3|NA
TGTGCCTGGAGTGGGTCGGGGCAGAGCACAGATACGCAGTATTTT
CAWSGSGQSTDTQYF
>TRBV7-6|NA|TRBJ2-7|NA
TGTGCCAGCAGCTTGAACACGGAGTCCTACGAGCAGTACTTC
CASSLNTESYEQYF
>TRBV5-4|NA|TRBJ2-7|NA
TGTGCCAGCAGCTTGGGGGTCGGGTCCTACGAGCAGTACTTC
CASSLGVGSYEQYF
>TRBV11-2|TRBD2|TRBJ2-7|NA
TGTGCCAGCAGCTTAGAGGCTAGCGGGAGGGACGAGCAGTACTTC
CASSLEASGRDEQYF
>TRBV28|NA|TRBJ1-2|NA
TGTGCCAGCAGTTTTCTGGGCAGGGGAGATGGCTACACCTTC
CASSFLGRGDGYTF
>TRBV29-1|NA|TRBJ2-7|NA
TGCAGCGTTGGGGCAGGGGACTCCTACGAGCAGTACTTC
CSVGAGDSYEQYF
>TRBV7-2|NA|TRBJ2-3|NA
TGTGCCAGCAGCCCAGGAACAGATACGCAGTATTTT
CASSPGTDTQYF
>TRBV9|NA|TRBJ2-5|NA
TGTGCCAGCAGCGTAGGTGACTTGGCAGAGACCCAGTACTTC
CASSVGDLAETQYF
>TRBV7-9|NA|TRBJ1-4|NA
TGTGCCAGCAGCTTCCCGGGACGGGGAAACGAAAAACTGTTTTTT
CASSFPGRGNEKLFF
>TRBV29-1|NA|TRBJ2-2|NA
TGCAGCGTTGAGGAAGCCGGTAGGGACACCGGGGAGCTGTTTTTT
CSVEEAGRDTGELFF
>TRBV4-3|TRBD2|TRBJ2-4|NA
TGCGCCAGCAGCCAAGATCTTGGGATAGCGGGAGTTGGAAACATTCAGTACTTC
CASSQDLGIAGVGNIQYF
>TRBV6-1|TRBD1|TRBJ2-7|NA
TGTGCCAGCGTGGGACAGACCTACGAGCAGTACTTC
CASVGQTYEQYF
>TRBV7-9|NA|TRBJ2-5|NA
TGTGCCAGCAGCTTAGAGGTGCTGGAGGATCTGGAGACCCAGTACTTC
CASSLEVLEDLETQYF
>TRBV12-2|NA|TRBJ2-7|NA
TGTGCAAGTCGCAATGGACTAGGCGAGCAGTACTTC
CASRNGLGEQYF
>TRBV6-6|TRBD2|TRBJ2-3|NA
TGTGCCAGCAGTTTTACCTTAGCGGGAGGGCCAGATACGCAGTATTTT
CASSFTLAGGPDTQYF
>TRBV19|NA|TRBJ2-5|NA
TGTGCCAGTAGTATAGAAGGTTCAGGGGACCAAGAGACCCAGTACTTC
CASSIEGSGDQETQYF
>TRBV19|TRBD1|TRBJ2-3|NA
TGTGCCAGTAGTATAACTCCAGGGGGCATAGATACGCAGTATTTT
CASSITPGGIDTQYF